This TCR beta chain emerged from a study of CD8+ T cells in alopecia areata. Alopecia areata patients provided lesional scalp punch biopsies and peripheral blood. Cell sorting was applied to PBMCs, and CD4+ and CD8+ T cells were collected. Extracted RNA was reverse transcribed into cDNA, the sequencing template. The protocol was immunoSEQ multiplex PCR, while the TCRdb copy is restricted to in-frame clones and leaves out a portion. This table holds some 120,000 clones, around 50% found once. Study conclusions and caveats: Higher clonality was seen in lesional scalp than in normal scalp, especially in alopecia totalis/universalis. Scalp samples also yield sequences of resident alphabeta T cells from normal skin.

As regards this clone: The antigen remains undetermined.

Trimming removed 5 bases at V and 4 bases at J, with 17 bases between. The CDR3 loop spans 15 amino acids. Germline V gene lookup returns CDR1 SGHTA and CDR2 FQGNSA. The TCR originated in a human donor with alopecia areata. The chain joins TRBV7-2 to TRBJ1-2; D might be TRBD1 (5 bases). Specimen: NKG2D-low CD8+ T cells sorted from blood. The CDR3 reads CASSKDRESVYGYTF. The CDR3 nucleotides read TGTGCCAGCAGCAAAGACAGAGAGTCTGTCTATGGCTACACCTTC.